The 30 T cell receptor beta chains given below trace back to one sample, sequenced in a study of technical replicates of blood from four donors. Data came from immunoSEQ multiplex PCR; TCRdb stores just in-frame clones and leaves some out. Of 80,000 or so clones listed, 94% were seen once; the top ten hold about 0.4%. Sequencing was done on a sample of T cells isolated from PBMCs. The receptors here all came from a human donor in good health.

The chain joins TRBV28 to TRBJ2-1; D is undetermined. CDR3 size: 14 residues. Germline CDR1 and CDR2: MDHEN and SYDVKM. The V end was cut by 1 base, the J end by 7 bases, with 11 bases between. The CDR3 spells CASSLLTFGNEQFF. CDR3 nucleotide sequence: TGTGCCAGCAGTTTATTAACCTTCGGGAATGAGCAGTTCTTC. Variable domain in full (rest from reference TRBV28 and TRBJ2-1): DVKVTQSSRYLVKRTGEKVFLECVQDMDHENMFWYRQDPGLGLRLIYFSYDVKMKEKGDIPEGYSVSREKKERFSLILESASTNQTSMYLCASSLLTFGNEQFFGPGTRLTVL.

This clone was detected once. This chain links TRBV11-2 with TRBJ2-1; 10 bases fit TRBD2. The CDR3 has 16 residues. Germline CDR1 is SGHAT and CDR2 is FQNNGV. V lost 7 bases, J lost 0 bases, and 6 bases stayed unmatched. CDR3 coding DNA: TGTGCCAGCAAGAGACTAGCGGGTAACTCCTACAATGAGCAGTTCTTC. Its translation is CASKRLAGNSYNEQFF.

This chain connects TRBV4-3 to TRBJ2-2; no firm D call. V was shortened by 0 bases and J by 0 bases, with 14 bases between the two germline ends. The CDR3 extends over 18 amino acids. Germline V gives CDR1 LGHNA, CDR2 YSLEER. CDR3 protein: CASSQETLLWANTGELFF. CDR3 nucleotide sequence: TGCGCCAGCAGCCAAGAGACTCTCCTATGGGCGAACACCGGGGAGCTGTTTTTT.

The chain employs TRBV11-3 and TRBJ1-2; 9 bases line up with TRBD1. The CDR3 extends over 17 amino acids. Germline CDR1 SGHNT, CDR2 YENEEA. The V gene end was trimmed by 0 bases and the J gene end by 7 bases; junction bases not matched to a gene: 12. The CDR3 reads CASSLDLAGTGTRGYTF. The CDR3 coding sequence is TGTGCCAGCAGCTTAGACTTGGCCGGGACAGGGACACGTGGCTACACCTTC.

The chain links TRBV19 to TRBJ1-2, with D hard to call. Germline CDR1 and CDR2: LNHDA and SQIVND (reference sequence). The CDR3 spans 16 residues. The V and J ends lost 7 bases and 2 bases respectively, with 20 bases between them. In nucleotides, the CDR3 is TGTGCCAGTAAATTCAATATGGAGACCGCCAACTATGGCTACACCTTC. It codes for CASKFNMETANYGYTF.

This chain uses TRBV19 with TRBJ1-1; weak D call: TRBD1 (5 bases). Germline values: CDR1 LNHDA, CDR2 SQIVND (reference sequence). V lost 1 base and J lost 11, with 11 bases in between. The CDR3 extends over 12 amino acids. The CDR3 here is CASSIVGGTAFF. CDR3 DNA sequence: TGTGCCAGTAGTATAGTTGGAGGGACGGCTTTCTTT.

This clone has only one observation. V and J are TRBV7-9 and TRBJ2-1; 8 bases map to TRBD2. V lost 5 bases, J lost 9 bases, and 12 bases stayed unmatched. Per the germline V gene, CDR1 is SEHNR and CDR2 is FQNEAQ (reference sequence). CDR3 size: 15 residues. CDR3 sequence reads: CASSEGLAGFSEQFF. The DNA for the CDR3 is TGTGCCAGCAGCGAAGGACTAGCAGGGTTTTCTGAGCAGTTCTTC.

The chain is built from TRBV5-4 and TRBJ2-2, with 7 bases aligning to TRBD2. V lost 2 bases and J lost 1; bases outside the gene matches: 2. CDR1 is SGHNT and CDR2 is YYREEE in the germline V gene (reference sequence). The length of the CDR3 is 15 residues. The CDR3 spells CASSFGLGNTGELFF. The DNA for the CDR3 is TGTGCCAGCAGCTTCGGACTAGGGAACACCGGGGAGCTGTTTTTT.

The chain recombines TRBV4-3 with TRBJ1-2; TRBD1 is a possible D gene (5 bases). This CDR3 contains 14 residues. V lost 0 bases to trimming and J lost 5 bases, with 10 bases between them. Per the germline V gene, CDR1 is LGHNA and CDR2 is YSLEER. The CDR3 here is CASSQDWGGYGYTF. CDR3 in DNA: TGCGCCAGCAGCCAAGATTGGGGGGGATATGGCTACACCTTC.

This chain connects TRBV10-2 to TRBJ2-1; a weak D match, TRBD2 (5 bases). Germline V lookup: CDR1 WSHSY, CDR2 SAAADI. V was shortened by 3 bases and J by 10 bases, with 10 bases between the two germline ends. The length of the CDR3 is 12 residues. DNA for the CDR3: TGCGCCAGCAGTGATGCGTCGGGGGAGCAGTTCTTC. This encodes CASSDASGEQFF.

The chain employs TRBV28 and TRBJ2-4, with 10 bases identical to TRBD1. This CDR3 is built from 13 residues. After removal of 6 bases from V and 7 bases from J, the junction contained 3 bases not matched to a gene. Germline V gives CDR1 MDHEN, CDR2 SYDVKM. The CDR3 sequence is CASSPDRGNIQYF. The CDR3 coding sequence is TGTGCCAGCAGCCCGGACAGGGGGAACATTCAGTACTTC. Based on the CDR3 plus reference TRBV28 and TRBJ2-4, the full variable domain is DVKVTQSSRYLVKRTGEKVFLECVQDMDHENMFWYRQDPGLGLRLIYFSYDVKMKEKGDIPEGYSVSREKKERFSLILESASTNQTSMYLCASSPDRGNIQYFGAGTRLSVL.

The V and J genes are TRBV27 and TRBJ1-2; the match to TRBD1 covers 7 bases. The CDR3 length is 15 residues. V shed 2 bases and J 6 bases; nucleotides not matched to a gene: 9. Per the germline V gene, CDR1 is MNHEY and CDR2 is SMNVEV (reference sequence). The CDR3 loop reads CASSLEGAPLNGYTF. The CDR3, as DNA: TGTGCCAGCAGTTTAGAGGGGGCCCCCCTTAATGGCTACACCTTC.

This rearrangement joins TRBV4-1 to TRBJ2-1, with 9 bases identical to TRBD1. The CDR3 is made up of 15 amino acids. The germline CDR1 and CDR2 sequences are MGHRA and YSYEKL. The J segment lost 1 base and the V segment lost 4 bases, leaving 2 bases of the junction unmatched. The CDR3 spells CASSRQGDSYNEQFF. DNA of the CDR3: TGCGCCAGCAGCCGACAGGGGGATTCCTACAATGAGCAGTTCTTC.

The chain uses TRBV10-3 and TRBJ2-1, with 13 bases aligning to TRBD2. This CDR3 is built from 18 residues. Germline V lookup: CDR1 ENHRY, CDR2 SYGVKD. V lost 6 bases, J lost 8 bases, and 16 bases stayed unmatched. CDR3 nucleotides: TGTGCCATCAGCGGGACTAGCGGGACTATCTCGTCGAACGATGAGCAGTTCTTC. Amino acid sequence: CAISGTSGTISSNDEQFF.

V gene TRBV6-1 combines with J gene TRBJ2-3, with D tentatively TRBD2 (5 bases). The length of the CDR3 is 14 residues. Per germline, CDR1 MNHNS and CDR2 SASEGT. In DNA form, the CDR3 reads TGTGCTACCAGCATTGAGGGAGCCGGGGATACGCAGTATTTT. Protein: CATSIEGAGDTQYF.

V gene TRBV7-2 combines with J gene TRBJ2-7; 8 bases agree with TRBD1. The V segment lost 3 bases and the J segment 5 bases; nucleotides outside the gene matches: 6. The CDR3 is made up of 14 amino acids. Germline V gives CDR1 SGHTA, CDR2 FQGNSA. This chain's CDR3 is CASSFDRGPDEQYF. CDR3 in DNA: TGTGCCAGCAGCTTTGACAGGGGACCAGACGAGCAGTACTTC.

The rearrangement joins TRBV14 to TRBJ2-1; the match to TRBD2 covers 7 bases. Trimming at V came to 1 base and at J to 6 bases, leaving 6 bases not matched to a gene. CDR1 is SGHDN and CDR2 is FVKESK in the germline V gene. This CDR3 comprises 15 residues. The DNA of the CDR3 is TGTGCCAGCAGCCAAGTTGCTGGCGGGAGCAATGAGCAGTTCTTC. It codes for CASSQVAGGSNEQFF.

This chain links TRBV6-1 with TRBJ1-1; D remains unclear. Per the germline V gene, CDR1 is MNHNS and CDR2 is SASEGT. This CDR3 contains 15 residues. Trimming stripped 8 bases from V and 0 bases from J, with 16 bases between. CDR3 sequence reads: CASGGTPFMNTEAFF. CDR3 bases: TGTGCCAGCGGTGGTACACCCTTCATGAACACTGAAGCTTTCTTT.

The gene calls are TRBV5-4 and TRBJ2-7; TRBD1 aligns across 9 bases. The CDR3 extends over 16 amino acids. Trimming removed 4 bases from V and 6 bases from J; junction bases left unmatched: 14. Germline-derived CDR1 and CDR2 are SGHNT and YYREEE (reference sequence). CDR3 protein: CASSPTEGQGPSEQYF. The CDR3 region has the DNA TGTGCCAGCAGCCCAACCGAAGGACAGGGGCCCTCCGAGCAGTACTTC. Based on the CDR3 plus reference TRBV5-4 and TRBJ2-7, the full variable domain is ETGVTQSPTHLIKTRGQQVTLRCSSQSGHNTVSWYQQALGQGPQFIFQYYREEENGRGNFPPRFSGLQFPNYSSELNVNALELDDSALYLCASSPTEGQGPSEQYFGPGTRLTVT.

Here the CDR3 DNA reads TGCAGCGTTGAACCGGGACAAGGAAATTACGAGCAGTACTTC. This encodes CSVEPGQGNYEQYF. The rearrangement links TRBV29-1 to TRBJ2-7, with a possible D match to TRBD1 (6 bases). Germline CDR1 is SQVTM and CDR2 is ANQGSEA. V shed 2 bases and J shed 4 bases, with 15 bases lying between them. This CDR3 has 14 residues.

V is TRBV7-9 and J is TRBJ1-2; D possibly corresponds to TRBD1 (6 bases). The CDR3 has 14 residues. Trimming took 0 bases from V and 8 from J, leaving 13 bases between them. CDR1 is SEHNR and CDR2 is FQNEAQ in the germline V gene (reference sequence). The CDR3 reads CASSLAQGAVGYTF. The CDR3, as DNA: TGTGCCAGCAGCTTAGCACAGGGTGCCGTCGGCTACACCTTC.

The rearrangement links TRBV5-4 to TRBJ2-1, with 10 bases matching TRBD1. The germline gives CDR1 SGHNT, CDR2 YYREEE (reference sequence). The CDR3 loop spans 15 amino acids. V lost 2 bases to trimming and J lost 4 bases; unmatched junction nucleotides: 3. The CDR3 region is CASSFGQGDYNEQFF. In DNA, the CDR3 is TGTGCCAGCAGCTTCGGACAGGGGGATTACAATGAGCAGTTCTTC.

The chain combines TRBV9 with TRBJ1-3; 9 bases agree with TRBD1. CDR1 is SGDLS and CDR2 is YYNGEE in the germline V gene. The CDR3 extends over 15 amino acids. J was trimmed by 6 bases and V by 4 bases; bases with no gene match: 8. CDR3 DNA: TGTGCCAGCAGCTTAACCGGGACAGGGCAAAACACCATATATTTT. As protein: CASSLTGTGQNTIYF.

The CDR3 coding sequence is TGTGCCAGTTCCCGCTTTCCGGGACAGGGGGTTGTGAACACTGAAGCTTTCTTT. Protein product: CASSRFPGQGVVNTEAFF. This rearrangement joins TRBV19 to TRBJ1-1; 11 nucleotides align to TRBD1. Germline-derived CDR1 and CDR2 are LNHDA and SQIVND (reference sequence). V lost 8 bases and J lost 0; bases outside the gene matches: 14. This CDR3 spans 18 amino acids.

A remark on this clone: One end of the junction does not line up with germline, which may come from a read error. The chain employs TRBV29-1 and TRBJ1-2; a possible D gene is TRBD1 (5 bases). This CDR3 is built from 13 residues. Germline values: CDR1 SQVTM, CDR2 ANQGSEA. The CDR3 DNA reads as TGCAGCGTTGAAGTGGCAGGGCTCTATGACTACACCTTC. Its protein product is CSVEVAGLYDYTF. Variable domain in full (rest from reference TRBV29-1 and TRBJ1-2): SAVISQKPSRDICQRGTSLTIQCQVDSQVTMMFWYRQQPGQSLTLIATANQGSEATYESGFVIDKFPISRPNLTFSTLTVSNMSPEDSSIYLCSVEVAGLYDYTFGSGTRLTVV.

On this clone: Germline and junction disagree at one end, which may indicate a read error. The rearrangement uses TRBV7-7 and TRBJ2-1; 12 bases align to TRBD2. The CDR3 is 15 amino acids. Germline V gene data show CDR1 as SSHAT and CDR2 as FNYEAQ (reference sequence). The chain's CDR3 is CASSLGLAGGDEQFF. The CDR3 bases are TGTGCTAGCAGCTTAGGCCTAGCGGGAGGGGATGAGCAGTTCTTC.

The chain carries TRBV4-1 and TRBJ1-5, with D unclear. The CDR3 runs 15 residues. The germline V gene encodes CDR1 MGHRA and CDR2 YSYEKL. V was cut by 1 base and J by 0 bases, with 7 bases left in between. Written as DNA, the CDR3 is TGCGCCAGCAGCCAAGCCGACAATAGCAATCAGCCCCAGCATTTT. Translated, it gives CASSQADNSNQPQHF.

The chain joins TRBV13 to TRBJ1-1; the D is unclear. V dropped 5 bases and J dropped 3 bases, with 10 bases sitting between them. CDR1 PRHDT and CDR2 FYEKMQ come from the germline V gene (reference sequence). There are 13 residues in the CDR3. The CDR3: CASSPSGYTEAFF. The CDR3, as DNA: TGTGCCAGCAGCCCGTCCGGGTACACTGAAGCTTTCTTT. The complete variable domain, with remaining parts taken from reference TRBV13 and TRBJ1-1, reads AAGVIQSPRHLIKEKRETATLKCYPIPRHDTVYWYQQGPGQDPQFLISFYEKMQSDKGSIPDRFSAQQFSDYHSELNMSSLELGDSALYFCASSPSGYTEAFFGQGTRLTVV.

The genes are TRBV4-1 and TRBJ2-7, with D tentatively TRBD2 (7 bases). There are 14 residues in the CDR3. Trimming stripped 1 base from V and 7 bases from J, with 14 bases between. CDR1 is MGHRA, CDR2 YSYEKL, per germline. The CDR3: CASSQVGGPGEQYF. CDR3 bases: TGCGCCAGCAGCCAAGTCGGGGGGCCCGGGGAGCAGTACTTC.

The chain joins TRBV19 to TRBJ1-2; D call uncertain. V was clipped by 1 base and J by 0 bases, with 15 bases between them. This CDR3 contains 17 residues. Germline CDR1 LNHDA, CDR2 SQIVND (reference sequence). CDR3 loop: CASSIVTFGTTNYGYTF. The DNA for the CDR3 is TGTGCCAGTAGTATAGTCACCTTCGGCACTACTAACTATGGCTACACCTTC.